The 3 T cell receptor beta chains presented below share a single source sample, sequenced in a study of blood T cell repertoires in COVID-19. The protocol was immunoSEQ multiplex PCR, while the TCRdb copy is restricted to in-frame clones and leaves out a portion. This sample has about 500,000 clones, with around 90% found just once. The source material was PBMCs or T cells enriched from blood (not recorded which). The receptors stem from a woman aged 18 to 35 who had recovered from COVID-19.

The CDR3 spells CASSNPTGGPLHF. The CDR3 coding sequence is TGTGCCAGCAGCAACCCGACAGGGGGACCCCTCCACTTT. The chain couples TRBV21-1 to TRBJ1-6; TRBD1 is the table's D call, not checked against the DNA. TRBV21-1 is assigned pseudogene status. The CDR3 has 13 residues.

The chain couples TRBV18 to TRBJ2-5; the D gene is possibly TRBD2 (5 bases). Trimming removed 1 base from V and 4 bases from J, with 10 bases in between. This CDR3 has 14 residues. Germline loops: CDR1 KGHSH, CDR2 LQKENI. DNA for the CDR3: TGTGCCAGCTCACCACTAACGGGGAGAGAGACCCAGTACTTC. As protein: CASSPLTGRETQYF.

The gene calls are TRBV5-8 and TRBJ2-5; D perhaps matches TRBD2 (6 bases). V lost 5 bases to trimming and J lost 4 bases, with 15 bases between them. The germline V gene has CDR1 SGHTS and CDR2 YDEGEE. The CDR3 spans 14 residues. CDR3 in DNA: TGTGCCAGCAGATCTCAGGACGGGGGAGAGACCCAGTACTTC. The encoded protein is CASRSQDGGETQYF. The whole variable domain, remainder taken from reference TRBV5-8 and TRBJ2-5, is EAGVTQSPTHLIKTRGQQATLRCSPISGHTSVYWYQQALGLGLQFLLWYDEGEERNRGNFPPRFSGRQFPNYSSELNVNALELEDSALYLCASRSQDGGETQYFGPGTRLLVL.